This section outlines one TCR beta chain sequence together with its context. The data are from a study of T cell changes during pregnancy in multiple sclerosis. Some clones are missing from TCRdb's copy, which holds only in-frame ones; the method was immunoSEQ multiplex PCR. The table shows around 120,000 clones, with 80% to 95% occurring only once. CDR1 and CDR2 from the germline V gene are MNHNS and SASEGT. Trimming took 8 bases from V and 6 from J; bases not matched to a gene: 4. The CDR3 runs to 12 residues. The TCR was taken from a female donor with multiple sclerosis, enrolled in a pregnancy study. The specimen comprised peripheral blood, sampled after pregnancy. This chain joins TRBV6-1 and TRBJ1-5, with 7 positions matching TRBD1. CDR3 sequence (DNA): TGTGCCAGCTCCAGGGGGGTTCAGCCCCAGCATTTT. Encoded protein: CASSRGVQPQHF.